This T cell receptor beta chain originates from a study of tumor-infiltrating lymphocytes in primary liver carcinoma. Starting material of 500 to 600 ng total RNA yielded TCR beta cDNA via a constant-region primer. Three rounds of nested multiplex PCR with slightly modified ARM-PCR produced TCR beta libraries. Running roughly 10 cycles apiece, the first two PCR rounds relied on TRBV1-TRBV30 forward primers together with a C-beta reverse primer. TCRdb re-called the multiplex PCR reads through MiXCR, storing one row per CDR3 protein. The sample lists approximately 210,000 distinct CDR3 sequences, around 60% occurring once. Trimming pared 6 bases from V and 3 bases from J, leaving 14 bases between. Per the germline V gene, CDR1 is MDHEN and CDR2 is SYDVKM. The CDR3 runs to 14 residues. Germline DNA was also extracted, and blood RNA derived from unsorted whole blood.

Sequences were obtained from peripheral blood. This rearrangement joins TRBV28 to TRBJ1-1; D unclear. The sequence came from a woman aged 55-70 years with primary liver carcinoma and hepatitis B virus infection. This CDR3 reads CASRPLGFYTEAFF. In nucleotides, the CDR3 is TGTGCCAGCAGGCCCCTGGGGTTCTACACTGAAGCTTTCTTT.